This TCR beta chain was found in a study of blood T cell repertoires in COVID-19. On the study more broadly: The United States, Italy and Spain supplied acute and convalescent COVID-19 samples. T cells, B-cell-depleted T cells, or PBMCs provided the cDNA or gDNA that served as material.

This CDR3 comprises 13 residues. Trimming pared 5 bases from V and 1 base from J, leaving 8 bases between. Germline CDR1 and CDR2: MNHEY and SMNVEV (reference sequence). Original analysis: It was from reference gene primer amplification that nucleated cell counts were estimated. Sequencing was performed with immunoSEQ multiplex PCR; in TCRdb, only in-frame clones are kept and a portion is missing. V, J and clone size derive from that table, while D and trimming were established from the DNA sequence. Of around 71,000 clones listed, over 60% are singletons. The clonotype was recovered from a woman of 80 years or more with active or convalescent COVID-19. Sample: peripheral blood. V is TRBV27 and J is TRBJ1-1; D ambiguous. Here the CDR3 DNA reads TGTGCCAGCAGTCTCCCAGGGAACACTGAAGCTTTCTTT. Amino acid sequence: CASSLPGNTEAFF.